The entry below describes one TCR beta chain. Germline CDR1 and CDR2: SGHAT and FQNNGV. This CDR3 has 13 amino acids. The V end lost 5 bases, the J end lost 6 bases, and 8 bases lay between the germline ends. This sample was included in a study of blood T cell repertoires in COVID-19. The overall study: COVID-19 samples, acute and convalescent, were from the United States, Italy and Spain. PBMCs, B-cell-depleted T cells, or T cells provided the cDNA or gDNA that made up the material.

Original processing notes: Reference gene primer amplification yielded estimated nucleated cell counts. Assay: immunoSEQ multiplex PCR; the TCRdb copy retains only in-frame clones and omits some. That table furnishes V, J and clone size, whereas the DNA furnished D and trimming. The table has over 100,000 clones, approximately 83% seen once; the top ten hold roughly 3.4%. The sequenced sample consisted of peripheral blood. The sequence derives from a woman older than 75 with active or convalescent COVID-19. The J gene is TRBJ1-6, the V gene TRBV11-2; unclear D gene. CDR3 coding DNA: TGTGCCAGCAGCCTAGGCAGTAATTCACCCCTCCACTTT. Its protein is CASSLGSNSPLHF.